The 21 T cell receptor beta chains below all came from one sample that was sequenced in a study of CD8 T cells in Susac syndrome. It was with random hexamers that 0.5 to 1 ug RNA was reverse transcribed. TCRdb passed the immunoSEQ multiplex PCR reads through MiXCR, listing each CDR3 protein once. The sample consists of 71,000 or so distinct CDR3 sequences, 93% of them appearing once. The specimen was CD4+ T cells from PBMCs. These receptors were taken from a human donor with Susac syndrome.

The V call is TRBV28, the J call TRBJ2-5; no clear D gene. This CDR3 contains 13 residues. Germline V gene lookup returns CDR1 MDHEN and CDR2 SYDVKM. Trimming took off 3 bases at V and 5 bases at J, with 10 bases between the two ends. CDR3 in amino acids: CASSFLDRETQYF. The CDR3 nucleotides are TGTGCCAGCAGTTTCTTGGACCGGGAGACCCAGTACTTC.

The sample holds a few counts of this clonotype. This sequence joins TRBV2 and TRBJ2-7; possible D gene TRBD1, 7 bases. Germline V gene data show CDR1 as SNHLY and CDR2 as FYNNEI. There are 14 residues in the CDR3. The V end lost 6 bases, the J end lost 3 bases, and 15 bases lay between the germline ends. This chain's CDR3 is CASRPGGQSYEQYF. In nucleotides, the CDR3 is TGTGCCAGCAGACCCGGGGGACAGAGCTACGAGCAGTACTTC.

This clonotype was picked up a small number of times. As DNA, the CDR3 is TGTGCCAGCAGCTTGGACAGGGGGCTAACCGGGGAGCTGTTTTTT. This gives the protein CASSLDRGLTGELFF. The V and J genes are TRBV7-2 and TRBJ2-2; TRBD1 aligns across 11 bases. CDR1 SGHTA and CDR2 FQGNSA come from the germline V gene. Germline trimming cut 3 bases from V and 5 bases from J; bases unmatched to any gene: 2. The CDR3 runs to 15 residues.

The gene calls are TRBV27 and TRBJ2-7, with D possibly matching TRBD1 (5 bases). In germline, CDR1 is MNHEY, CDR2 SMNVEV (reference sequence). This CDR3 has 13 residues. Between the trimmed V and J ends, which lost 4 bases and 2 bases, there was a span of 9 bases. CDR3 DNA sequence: TGTGCCAGCAGTTCGTCAGGGCCCTACGAGCAGTACTTC. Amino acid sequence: CASSSSGPYEQYF.

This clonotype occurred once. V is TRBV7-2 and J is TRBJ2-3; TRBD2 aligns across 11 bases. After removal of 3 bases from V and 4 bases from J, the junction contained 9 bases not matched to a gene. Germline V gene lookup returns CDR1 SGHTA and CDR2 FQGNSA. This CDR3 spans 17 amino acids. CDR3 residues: CASSFLTSGDRADTQYF. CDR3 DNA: TGTGCCAGCAGCTTCTTGACTAGCGGGGATAGAGCAGATACGCAGTATTTT.

CDR3 bases: TGTGCCAGCAGCCAAAACAGGGGGCTGGGGGCTTTCTTT. Its translation: CASSQNRGLGAFF. The chain carries TRBV14 and TRBJ1-1; 9 nucleotides agree with TRBD1. CDR3 length equals 13 residues. Trimming cost V 2 bases and J 11 bases; bases outside gene matches: 6. Germline V gene sequence: CDR1 SGHDN, CDR2 FVKESK.

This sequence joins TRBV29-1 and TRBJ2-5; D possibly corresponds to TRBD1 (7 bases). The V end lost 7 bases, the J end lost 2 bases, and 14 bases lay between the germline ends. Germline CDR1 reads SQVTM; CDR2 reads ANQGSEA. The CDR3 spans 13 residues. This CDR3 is CSGGTAYQETQYF. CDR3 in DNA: TGCAGCGGCGGGACAGCATATCAAGAGACCCAGTACTTC. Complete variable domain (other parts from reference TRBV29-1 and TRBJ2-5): SAVISQKPSRDICQRGTSLTIQCQVDSQVTMMFWYRQQPGQSLTLIATANQGSEATYESGFVIDKFPISRPNLTFSTLTVSNMSPEDSSIYLCSGGTAYQETQYFGPGTRLLVL.

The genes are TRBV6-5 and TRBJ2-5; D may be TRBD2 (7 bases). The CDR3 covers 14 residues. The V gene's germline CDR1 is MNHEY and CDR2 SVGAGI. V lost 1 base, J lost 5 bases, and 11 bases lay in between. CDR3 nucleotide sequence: TGTGCCAGCAGTTACTGGGGGGGGCGTGAGACCCAGTACTTC. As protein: CASSYWGGRETQYF.

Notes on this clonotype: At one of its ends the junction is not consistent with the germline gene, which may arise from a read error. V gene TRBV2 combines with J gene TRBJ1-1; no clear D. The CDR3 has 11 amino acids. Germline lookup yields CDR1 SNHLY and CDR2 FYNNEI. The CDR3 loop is CASSEALTPSF. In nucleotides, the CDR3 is TGTGCCAGCAGTGAGGCTCTCACACCGTCCTTT.

CDR3 in DNA: TGTGCCAGTAGTATCGGGGACAGGTCGTACGAGCAGTACTTC. This encodes CASSIGDRSYEQYF. The chain uses TRBV19 and TRBJ2-7, with 8 bases aligning to TRBD1. CDR3 size: 14 residues. The V segment lost 3 bases and the J segment 4 bases; nucleotides outside the gene matches: 5. Germline V gene lookup returns CDR1 LNHDA and CDR2 SQIVND (reference sequence). The full variable domain, in which reference TRBV19 and TRBJ2-7 provide the parts outside the CDR3, is DGGITQSPKYLFRKEGQNVTLSCEQNLNHDAMYWYRQDPGQGLRLIYYSQIVNDFQKGDIAEGYSVSREKKESFPLTVTSAQKNPTAFYLCASSIGDRSYEQYFGPGTRLTVT.

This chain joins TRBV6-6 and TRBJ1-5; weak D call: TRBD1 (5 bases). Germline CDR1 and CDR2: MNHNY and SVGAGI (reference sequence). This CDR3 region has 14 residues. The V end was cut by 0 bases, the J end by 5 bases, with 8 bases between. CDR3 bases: TGTGCCAGCAGTTACTCAGAACAGGATCAGCCCCAGCATTTT. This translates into CASSYSEQDQPQHF.

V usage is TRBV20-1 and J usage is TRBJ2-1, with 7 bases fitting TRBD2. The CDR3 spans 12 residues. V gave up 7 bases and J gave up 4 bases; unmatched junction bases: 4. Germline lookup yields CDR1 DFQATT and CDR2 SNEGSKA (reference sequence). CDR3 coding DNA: TGCAGTGTCAGGGAGGGGTACAATGAGCAGTTCTTC. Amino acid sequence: CSVREGYNEQFF.

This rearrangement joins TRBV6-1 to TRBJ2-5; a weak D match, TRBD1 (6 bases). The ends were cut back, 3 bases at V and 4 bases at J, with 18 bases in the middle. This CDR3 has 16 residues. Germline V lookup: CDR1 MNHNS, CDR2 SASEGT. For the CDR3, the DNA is TGTGCCAGCAGTGAGGGACAAGGGGGTCTCGGAGAGACCCAGTACTTC. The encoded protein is CASSEGQGGLGETQYF.

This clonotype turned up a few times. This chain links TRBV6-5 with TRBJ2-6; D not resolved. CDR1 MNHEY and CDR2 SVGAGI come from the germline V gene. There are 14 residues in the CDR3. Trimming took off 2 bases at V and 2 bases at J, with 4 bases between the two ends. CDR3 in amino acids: CASSYRAGANVLTF. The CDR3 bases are TGTGCCAGCAGTTACAGGGCTGGGGCCAACGTCCTGACTTTC.

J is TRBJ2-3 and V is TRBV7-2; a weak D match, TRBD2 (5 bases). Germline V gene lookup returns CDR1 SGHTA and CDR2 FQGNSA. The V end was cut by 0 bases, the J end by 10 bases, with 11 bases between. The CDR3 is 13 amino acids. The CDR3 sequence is CASSLAELAPQYF. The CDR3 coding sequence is TGTGCCAGCAGCTTAGCGGAGCTAGCCCCGCAGTATTTT.

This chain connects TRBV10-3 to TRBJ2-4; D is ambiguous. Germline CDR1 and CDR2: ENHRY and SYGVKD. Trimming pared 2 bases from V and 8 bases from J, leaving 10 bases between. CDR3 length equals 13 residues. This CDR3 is CAISEGERYIQYF. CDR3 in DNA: TGTGCCATCAGTGAGGGGGAAAGATACATTCAGTACTTC.

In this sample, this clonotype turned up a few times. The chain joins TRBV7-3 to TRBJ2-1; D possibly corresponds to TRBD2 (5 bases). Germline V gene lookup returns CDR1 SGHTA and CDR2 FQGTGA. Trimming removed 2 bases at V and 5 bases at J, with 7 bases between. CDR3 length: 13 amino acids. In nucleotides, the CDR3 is TGTGCCAGCAGCTTATCGCGGGACAATGAGCAGTTCTTC. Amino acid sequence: CASSLSRDNEQFF.

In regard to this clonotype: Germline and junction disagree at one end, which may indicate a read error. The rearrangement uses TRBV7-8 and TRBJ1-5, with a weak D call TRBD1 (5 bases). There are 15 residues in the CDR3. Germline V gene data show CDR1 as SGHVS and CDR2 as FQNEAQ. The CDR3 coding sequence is TGTGCCAGCAGCCTAAACTGGGGGAGCAGTCAGCCCCAGCATTTT. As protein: CASSLNWGSSQPQHF.

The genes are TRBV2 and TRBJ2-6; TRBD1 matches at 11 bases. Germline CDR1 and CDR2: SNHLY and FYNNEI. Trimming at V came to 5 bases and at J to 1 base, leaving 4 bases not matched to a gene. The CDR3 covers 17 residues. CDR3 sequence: CASSSGQGASGANVLTF. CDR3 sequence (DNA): TGTGCCAGCAGTAGCGGACAGGGGGCATCTGGGGCCAACGTCCTGACTTTC.

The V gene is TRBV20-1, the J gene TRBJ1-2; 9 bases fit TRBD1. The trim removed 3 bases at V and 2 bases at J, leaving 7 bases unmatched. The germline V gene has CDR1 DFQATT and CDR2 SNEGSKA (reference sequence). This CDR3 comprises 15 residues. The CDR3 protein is CSASGTGKTNYGYTF. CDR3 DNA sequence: TGCAGTGCTAGCGGGACAGGGAAAACGAACTATGGCTACACCTTC.

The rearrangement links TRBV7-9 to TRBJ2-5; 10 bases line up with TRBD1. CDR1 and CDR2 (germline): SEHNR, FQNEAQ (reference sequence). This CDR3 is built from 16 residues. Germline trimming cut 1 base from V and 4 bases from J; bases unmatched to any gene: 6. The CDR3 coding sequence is TGTGCCAGCAGCTTAGGGGACAGGGGAGCGGGAGAGACCCAGTACTTC. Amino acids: CASSLGDRGAGETQYF.